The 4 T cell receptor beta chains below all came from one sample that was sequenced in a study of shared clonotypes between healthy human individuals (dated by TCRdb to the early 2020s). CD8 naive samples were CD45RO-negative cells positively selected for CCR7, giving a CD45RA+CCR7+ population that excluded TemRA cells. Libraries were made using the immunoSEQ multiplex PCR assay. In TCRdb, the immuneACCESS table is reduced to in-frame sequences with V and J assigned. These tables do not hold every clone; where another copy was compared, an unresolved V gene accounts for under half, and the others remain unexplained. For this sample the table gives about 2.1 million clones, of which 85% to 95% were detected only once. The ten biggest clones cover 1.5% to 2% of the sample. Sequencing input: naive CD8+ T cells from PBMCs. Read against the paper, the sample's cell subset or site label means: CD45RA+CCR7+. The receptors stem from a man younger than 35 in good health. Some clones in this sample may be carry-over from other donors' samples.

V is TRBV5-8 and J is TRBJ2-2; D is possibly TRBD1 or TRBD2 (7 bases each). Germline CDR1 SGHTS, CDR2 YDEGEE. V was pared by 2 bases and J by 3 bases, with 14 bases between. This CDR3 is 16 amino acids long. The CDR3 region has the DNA TGTGCCAGCAGCTTTATGGGAGGGGGCGACACCGGGGAGCTGTTTTTT. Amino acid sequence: CASSFMGGGDTGELFF.

CDR3 DNA: TGTGCCAGTAGTACCCCACCGTTGAAAGATTATAGCAATCAGCCCCAGCATTTT. This translates into CASSTPPLKDYSNQPQHF. V is TRBV19 and J is TRBJ1-5; D remains unclear. CDR3 length equals 18 residues. Germline-derived CDR1 and CDR2 are LNHDA and SQIVND (reference sequence). V lost 4 bases, J lost 0 bases, and 19 bases lay in between. Filled out from reference TRBV19 and TRBJ1-5, the complete variable domain reads DGGITQSPKYLFRKEGQNVTLSCEQNLNHDAMYWYRQDPGQGLRLIYYSQIVNDFQKGDIAEGYSVSREKKESFPLTVTSAQKNPTAFYLCASSTPPLKDYSNQPQHFGDGTRLSIL.

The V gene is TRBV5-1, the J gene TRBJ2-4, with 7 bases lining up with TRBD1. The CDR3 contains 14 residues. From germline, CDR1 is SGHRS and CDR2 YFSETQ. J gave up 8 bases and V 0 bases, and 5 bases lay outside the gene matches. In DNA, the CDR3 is TGCGCCAGCAGCTTGGCCGACAGGGTAGACATTCAGTACTTC. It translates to CASSLADRVDIQYF.

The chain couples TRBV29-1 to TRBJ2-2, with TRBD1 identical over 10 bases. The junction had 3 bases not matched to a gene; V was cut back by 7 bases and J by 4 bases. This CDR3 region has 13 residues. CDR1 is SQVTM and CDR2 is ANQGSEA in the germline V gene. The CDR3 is CSDRDRGTGELFF. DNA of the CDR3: TGCAGCGACCGGGACAGGGGCACCGGGGAGCTGTTTTTT.